These T cell receptor beta chains were read from a single sample in a study of naive and memory T cell subsets. In TCRdb, the 5' RACE reads were re-called with MiXCR into one record per CDR3 protein. The sample shows tens of thousands of distinct CDR3 sequences, approximately 8% of them seen only once. Source of these receptors: a female donor in good health. The CDR3 runs from the conserved cysteine through the conserved F or W. Fields, in order: clone size, V gene, J gene, D gene, CDR3 length, CDR3 protein, CDR3 DNA. The D gene is left open where the match is weak. For some rows the clone size is stated as once, few or many, or as a class when expanded; others skip it.

clone size: many
V gene: TRBV20-1
J gene: TRBJ1-4
D gene: TRBD1
CDR3 length: 17
CDR3 protein: CSARIQGWAGANEKLFF
CDR3 DNA: TGCAGTGCCCGGATACAGGGGTGGGCCGGAGCTAATGAAAAACTGTTTTTT

clone size: .
V gene: TRBV7-6
J gene: TRBJ2-7
D gene: .
CDR3 length: 13
CDR3 protein: CASSPGDSHEQYF
CDR3 DNA: TGTGCCAGCAGCCCGGGGGACAGTCACGAGCAGTACTTC

clone size: few
V gene: TRBV2
J gene: TRBJ2-7
D gene: .
CDR3 length: 10
CDR3 protein: CATKWSEQYF
CDR3 DNA: TGTGCCACCAAGTGGTCCGAGCAGTACTTC

clone size: few
V gene: TRBV11-2
J gene: TRBJ2-5
D gene: .
CDR3 length: 14
CDR3 protein: CASSPSSGKETQYF
CDR3 DNA: TGTGCCAGCAGTCCCTCAAGCGGAAAAGAGACCCAGTACTTC

clone size: few
V gene: TRBV19
J gene: TRBJ2-1
D gene: TRBD1
CDR3 length: 14
CDR3 protein: CASSWDRAHNEQFF
CDR3 DNA: TGTGCCAGTAGTTGGGACAGGGCCCACAATGAGCAGTTCTTC

clone size: .
V gene: TRBV3-1
J gene: TRBJ2-1
D gene: .
CDR3 length: 16
CDR3 protein: CASSQDPAGGYNEQFF
CDR3 DNA: TGTGCCAGCAGCCAAGATCCAGCGGGTGGGTACAATGAGCAGTTCTTC

clone size: many
V gene: TRBV6-1
J gene: TRBJ1-2
D gene: .
CDR3 length: 11
CDR3 protein: CASFRDYGYTF
CDR3 DNA: TGTGCCAGCTTTAGGGACTATGGCTACACCTTC

clone size: few
V gene: TRBV5-4
J gene: TRBJ1-3
D gene: .
CDR3 length: 14
CDR3 protein: CASSGSGSGNTIYF
CDR3 DNA: TGTGCCAGCAGCGGGAGCGGGAGCGGTAACACCATATATTTT

clone size: few
V gene: TRBV6-5
J gene: TRBJ2-5
D gene: .
CDR3 length: 14
CDR3 protein: CASSYIGLQETQYF
CDR3 DNA: TGTGCCAGCAGTTACATCGGGCTTCAAGAGACCCAGTACTTC

clone size: many
V gene: TRBV24-1
J gene: TRBJ1-2
D gene: TRBD1
CDR3 length: 13
CDR3 protein: CATSGDRGYGYTF
CDR3 DNA: TGTGCCACCAGTGGGGACAGGGGCTATGGCTACACCTTC

clone size: many
V gene: TRBV6-5
J gene: TRBJ1-1
D gene: .
CDR3 length: 16
CDR3 protein: CASSYQPGLGNTEAFF
CDR3 DNA: TGTGCCAGCAGTTACCAACCCGGACTGGGGAACACTGAAGCTTTCTTT

clone size: .
V gene: TRBV7-2
J gene: TRBJ1-3
D gene: .
CDR3 length: 17
CDR3 protein: CASSSSRVGPSGNTIYF
CDR3 DNA: TGTGCCAGCAGCTCTTCCAGGGTTGGGCCCTCTGGAAACACCATATATTTT

clone size: many
V gene: TRBV3-1
J gene: TRBJ1-1
D gene: TRBD1
CDR3 length: 16
CDR3 protein: CASSQYTGGGNTEAFF
CDR3 DNA: TGTGCCAGCAGCCAATACACAGGGGGCGGCAACACTGAAGCTTTCTTT

clone size: .
V gene: TRBV2
J gene: TRBJ2-7
D gene: .
CDR3 length: 15
CDR3 protein: CASGNRSPAAYEQYF
CDR3 DNA: TGTGCCAGTGGAAATCGGAGCCCAGCGGCCTACGAGCAGTACTTC

clone size: .
V gene: TRBV28
J gene: TRBJ2-3
D gene: .
CDR3 length: 13
CDR3 protein: CASSWDSTDTQYF
CDR3 DNA: TGTGCCAGCAGTTGGGACTCCACAGATACGCAGTATTTT

clone size: .
V gene: TRBV28
J gene: TRBJ2-3
D gene: .
CDR3 length: 15
CDR3 protein: CASSPHRTGSDTQYF
CDR3 DNA: TGTGCCAGCAGTCCACACAGAACAGGATCAGATACGCAGTATTTT

clone size: .
V gene: TRBV7-6
J gene: TRBJ2-1
D gene: .
CDR3 length: 15
CDR3 protein: CASSPLRGADNEQFF
CDR3 DNA: TGTGCCAGCAGCCCGCTCCGGGGGGCGGACAATGAGCAGTTCTTC

clone size: few
V gene: TRBV14
J gene: TRBJ1-1
D gene: .
CDR3 length: 16
CDR3 protein: CASSHHDRRVAGEAFF
CDR3 DNA: TGTGCCAGCAGCCACCACGACCGCAGGGTAGCGGGTGAAGCTTTCTTT

clone size: .
V gene: TRBV20-1
J gene: TRBJ2-1
D gene: .
CDR3 length: 16
CDR3 protein: CSARDPRGGPYNEQFF
CDR3 DNA: TGCAGTGCTAGAGACCCTAGGGGGGGGCCCTACAATGAGCAGTTCTTC

clone size: .
V gene: TRBV7-3
J gene: TRBJ2-5
D gene: TRBD2
CDR3 length: 14
CDR3 protein: CASSSGGYQETQYF
CDR3 DNA: TGTGCCAGCAGCTCCGGGGGGTACCAAGAGACCCAGTACTTC

clone size: .
V gene: TRBV5-5
J gene: TRBJ1-5
D gene: .
CDR3 length: 12
CDR3 protein: CASSQGNQPQHF
CDR3 DNA: TGTGCCAGCAGCCAGGGAAATCAGCCCCAGCATTTT

clone size: many
V gene: TRBV5-1
J gene: TRBJ1-5
D gene: .
CDR3 length: 14
CDR3 protein: CASSLTGPNQPQHF
CDR3 DNA: TGCGCCAGCAGCTTGACAGGTCCCAATCAGCCCCAGCATTTT

clone size: .
V gene: TRBV19
J gene: TRBJ1-5
D gene: .
CDR3 length: 14
CDR3 protein: CASSITNSNQPQHF
CDR3 DNA: TGTGCCAGTAGTATCACAAATAGCAATCAGCCCCAGCATTTT

clone size: few
V gene: TRBV5-1
J gene: TRBJ1-6
D gene: .
CDR3 length: 15
CDR3 protein: CASMEGSSYNSPLHF
CDR3 DNA: TGCGCCAGCATGGAGGGAAGCTCCTATAATTCACCCCTCCACTTT

clone size: few
V gene: TRBV19
J gene: TRBJ2-1
D gene: .
CDR3 length: 11
CDR3 protein: CASSMYNEQFF
CDR3 DNA: TGTGCCAGTAGTATGTACAATGAGCAGTTCTTC

clone size: few
V gene: TRBV6-5
J gene: TRBJ1-2
D gene: .
CDR3 length: 12
CDR3 protein: CASSYGGYGYTF
CDR3 DNA: TGTGCCAGCAGTTACGGGGGCTATGGCTACACCTTC

clone size: .
V gene: TRBV29-1
J gene: TRBJ2-3
D gene: TRBD2
CDR3 length: 14
CDR3 protein: CSVARLAGDDTQYF
CDR3 DNA: TGCAGCGTGGCTAGACTAGCGGGAGATGATACGCAGTATTTT

clone size: many
V gene: TRBV12-3/TRBV12-4
J gene: TRBJ1-5
D gene: TRBD1
CDR3 length: 15
CDR3 protein: CASSETGSSNQPQHF
CDR3 DNA: TGTGCCAGCAGTGAGACAGGGTCGAGCAATCAGCCCCAGCATTTT

clone size: many
V gene: TRBV2
J gene: TRBJ1-6
D gene: .
CDR3 length: 11
CDR3 protein: CASSYNSPLHF
CDR3 DNA: TGTGCCAGCAGTTACAATTCACCCCTCCACTTT

clone size: few
V gene: TRBV28
J gene: TRBJ1-6
D gene: TRBD1
CDR3 length: 15
CDR3 protein: CASSRRTGLNSPLHF
CDR3 DNA: TGTGCCAGCAGTCGGAGGACAGGGCTGAATTCACCCCTCCACTTT

clone size: few
V gene: TRBV9
J gene: TRBJ2-1
D gene: .
CDR3 length: 15
CDR3 protein: CASSVGVGSYNEQFF
CDR3 DNA: TGTGCCAGCAGCGTAGGGGTCGGCTCCTACAATGAGCAGTTCTTC

clone size: few
V gene: TRBV6-2/TRBV6-3
J gene: TRBJ1-1
D gene: .
CDR3 length: 11
CDR3 protein: CASSQGYEAFF
CDR3 DNA: TGTGCCAGCAGTCAAGGGTATGAAGCTTTCTTT

clone size: few
V gene: TRBV3-1
J gene: TRBJ1-3
D gene: .
CDR3 length: 17
CDR3 protein: CASSRLPSRGGGNTIYF
CDR3 DNA: TGTGCCAGCAGCCGACTTCCCTCCCGGGGCGGTGGAAACACCATATATTTT

clone size: many
V gene: TRBV9
J gene: TRBJ1-1
D gene: .
CDR3 length: 15
CDR3 protein: CASSVHTGMNTEAFF
CDR3 DNA: TGTGCCAGCAGCGTACATACAGGGATGAACACTGAAGCTTTCTTT